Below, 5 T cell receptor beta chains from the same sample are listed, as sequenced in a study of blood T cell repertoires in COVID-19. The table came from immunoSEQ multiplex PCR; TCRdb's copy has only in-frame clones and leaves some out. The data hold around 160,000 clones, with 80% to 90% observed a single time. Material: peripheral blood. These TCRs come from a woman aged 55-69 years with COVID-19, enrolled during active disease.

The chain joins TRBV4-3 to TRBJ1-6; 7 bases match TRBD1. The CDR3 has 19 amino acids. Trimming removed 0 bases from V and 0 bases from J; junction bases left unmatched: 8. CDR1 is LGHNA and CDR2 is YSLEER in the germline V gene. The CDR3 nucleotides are TGCGCCAGCAGCCAAGAACCCACAGGGGCCCGCTCCTATAATTCACCCCTCCACTTT. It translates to CASSQEPTGARSYNSPLHF.

The CDR3 is CASSLFASGGAYEQFF. CDR3 sequence (DNA): TGTGCCAGCAGCTTATTTGCTAGCGGGGGGGCCTATGAGCAGTTCTTC. V gene TRBV7-6 combines with J gene TRBJ2-1; the match to TRBD2 covers 12 bases. The CDR3 loop spans 16 amino acids. Germline CDR1 is SGHVS and CDR2 is FNYEAQ. J lost 8 bases, V lost 2 bases, and 7 bases had no gene match. Full variable domain (remainder filled in from reference TRBV7-6 and TRBJ2-1): GAGVSQSPRYKVTKRGQDVALRCDPISGHVSLYWYRQALGQGPEFLTYFNYEAQQDKSGLPNDRFSAERPEGSISTLTIQRTEQRDSAMYRCASSLFASGGAYEQFFGPGTRLTVL.

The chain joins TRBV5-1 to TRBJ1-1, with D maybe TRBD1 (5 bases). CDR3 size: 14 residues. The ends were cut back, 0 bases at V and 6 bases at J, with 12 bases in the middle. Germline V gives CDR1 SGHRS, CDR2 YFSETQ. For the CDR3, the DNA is TGCGCCAGCAGCTTGGCTCAGGGTTGGGCTGAAGCTTTCTTT. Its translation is CASSLAQGWAEAFF. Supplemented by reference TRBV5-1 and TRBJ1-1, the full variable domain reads KAGVTQTPRYLIKTRGQQVTLSCSPISGHRSVSWYQQTPGQGLQFLFEYFSETQRNKGNFPGRFSGRQFSNSRSEMNVSTLELGDSALYLCASSLAQGWAEAFFGQGTRLTVV.

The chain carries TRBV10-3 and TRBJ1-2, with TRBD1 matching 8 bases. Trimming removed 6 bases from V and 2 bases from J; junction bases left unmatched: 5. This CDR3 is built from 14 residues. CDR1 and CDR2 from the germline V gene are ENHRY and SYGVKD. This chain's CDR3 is CAIRPGQDNYGYTF. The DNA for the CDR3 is TGTGCCATCAGGCCGGGACAGGACAACTATGGCTACACCTTC.

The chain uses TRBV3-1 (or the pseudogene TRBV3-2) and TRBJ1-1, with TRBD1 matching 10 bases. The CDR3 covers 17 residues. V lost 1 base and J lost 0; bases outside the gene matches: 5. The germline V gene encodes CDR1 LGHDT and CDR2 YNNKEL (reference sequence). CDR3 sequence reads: CASSQGRGQGLNTEAFF. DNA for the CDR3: TGTGCCAGCAGCCAAGGGAGGGGACAGGGGCTGAACACTGAAGCTTTCTTT.